What follows are 13 T cell receptor beta chains derived from one specimen sequenced in a study of graft-versus-host responses after intestinal transplantation. Using immunoSEQ multiplex PCR, the repertoire was profiled, and TCRdb retains in-frame clones only, with some absent. The data contain about 97,000 clones, 91% of them singletons. No antigens are known for them. The input for sequencing was unstimulated CD4+ T cells sorted from spleen or lymph node cells, taken before transplant. The receptors were gathered from a human donor who was the organ donor for an intestinal transplant.

This chain links TRBV5-1 with TRBJ1-2; TRBD1 is a possible D gene (6 bases). Trimming removed 2 bases at V and 4 bases at J, with 12 bases between. The CDR3 length is 14 residues. Germline CDR1 reads SGHRS; CDR2 reads YFSETQ. CDR3 residues: CASSLNRVSYGYTF. The CDR3 DNA is TGCGCCAGCAGCTTAAACAGGGTCAGCTATGGCTACACCTTC.

The rearrangement links TRBV4-1 to TRBJ2-2; 8 positions agree with TRBD1. With 1 base clipped from V and 0 bases from J, the junction kept 4 bases outside the gene matches. CDR1 MGHRA and CDR2 YSYEKL come from the germline V gene. There are 17 residues in the CDR3. The CDR3 DNA sequence: TGCGCCAGCAGCCAAGGGCGGGGACAGGCGAACACCGGGGAGCTGTTTTTT. Translating it yields CASSQGRGQANTGELFF.

This clone was seen once. This chain joins TRBV28 and TRBJ2-5; D remains unclear. Trimming pared 6 bases from V and 3 bases from J, leaving 5 bases between. Germline CDR1 is MDHEN and CDR2 is SYDVKM. The CDR3 consists of 11 residues. CDR3 protein: CASSPKETQYF. The DNA of the CDR3 is TGTGCCAGCAGCCCAAAAGAGACCCAGTACTTC.

This chain connects TRBV7-6 to TRBJ2-3; 7 bases line up with TRBD2. This CDR3 is 16 amino acids long. The germline V gene encodes CDR1 SGHVS and CDR2 FNYEAQ. Germline trimming cut 5 bases from V and 4 bases from J; bases unmatched to any gene: 12. The CDR3 loop is CASSPTGGGYADTQYF. CDR3 in DNA: TGTGCCAGCAGCCCCACTGGGGGGGGTTACGCAGATACGCAGTATTTT.

The chain carries TRBV15 and TRBJ1-1; D gene uncertain. The CDR3 sequence is 16 residues long. V was trimmed by 3 bases and J by 3 bases, leaving 17 bases between them. The germline V gene encodes CDR1 LNHNV and CDR2 YYDKDF (reference sequence). CDR3 nucleotides: TGTGCCACCAGCAGTGCGCGGGGAAGCGCGTACACTGAAGCTTTCTTT. Protein sequence: CATSSARGSAYTEAFF.

The chain is built from TRBV7-9 and TRBJ1-2; D perhaps matches TRBD1 (5 bases). This CDR3 comprises 13 residues. V lost 5 bases to trimming and J lost 9 bases, with 16 bases between them. Germline V CDR1 and CDR2: SEHNR, FQNEAQ (reference sequence). CDR3 bases: TGTGCCAGCAGCCTCAGGGATCTCCGGAGCTACACCTTC. Protein: CASSLRDLRSYTF. Full variable domain (outside the CDR3, taken from reference TRBV7-9 and TRBJ1-2): DTGVSQNPRHKITKRGQNVTFRCDPISEHNRLYWYRQTLGQGPEFLTYFQNEAQLEKSRLLSDRFSAERPKGSFSTLEIQRTEQGDSAMYLCASSLRDLRSYTFGSGTRLTVV.

The table lists this clone with a few counts. The chain recombines TRBV7-2 with TRBJ1-3, with TRBD1 identical over 7 bases. V gave up 5 bases and J gave up 0 bases; unmatched junction bases: 4. CDR1 is SGHTA and CDR2 is FQGNSA in the germline V gene. This CDR3 is 15 amino acids long. The CDR3: CASSTRDSSGNTIYF. As DNA, the CDR3 is TGTGCCAGCAGCACCCGGGACAGCTCTGGAAACACCATATATTTT. Drawing the rest from reference TRBV7-2 and TRBJ1-3, the complete variable domain is GAGVSQSPSNKVTEKGKDVELRCDPISGHTALYWYRQSLGQGLEFLIYFQGNSAPDKSGLPSDRFSAERTGGSVSTLTIQRTQQEDSAVYLCASSTRDSSGNTIYFGEGSWLTVV.

This chain joins TRBV18 and TRBJ1-1; no firm D call. The V and J ends lost 6 bases and 0 bases respectively, with 11 bases between them. The CDR3 is 14 residues long. The germline gives CDR1 KGHSH, CDR2 LQKENI. The CDR3 sequence is CASSLARMNTEAFF. DNA of the CDR3: TGTGCCAGCTCGCTAGCCAGAATGAACACTGAAGCTTTCTTT.

The gene calls are TRBV5-1 and TRBJ2-2, with 9 bases that match TRBD2. In germline, CDR1 is SGHRS, CDR2 YFSETQ. Losses at the gene ends were 0 bases for V and 5 bases for J; bases not matched to a gene: 5. The CDR3 runs 16 residues. In DNA, the CDR3 is TGCGCCAGCAGCTTGGGTCTAGCGGGAAGGACCGGGGAGCTGTTTTTT. It encodes CASSLGLAGRTGELFF.

The rearrangement joins TRBV7-2 to TRBJ2-3, with 10 bases lining up with TRBD2. The CDR3 is 13 amino acids. The V segment lost 8 bases and the J segment 6 bases; nucleotides outside the gene matches: 5. Germline assignment: CDR1 SGHTA and CDR2 FQGNSA. DNA of the CDR3: TGTGCCAGCGAAGCGGGGGGGCTCGATACGCAGTATTTT. Translated, it gives CASEAGGLDTQYF.

This chain links TRBV7-3 with TRBJ2-1; the match to TRBD1 covers 7 bases. Trimming removed 5 bases from V and 8 bases from J; junction bases left unmatched: 9. This CDR3 comprises 14 residues. Per germline, CDR1 SGHTA and CDR2 FQGTGA. CDR3 in amino acids: CASSTPGQAHEQFF. CDR3 DNA sequence: TGTGCCAGCAGCACCCCCGGACAGGCCCATGAGCAGTTCTTC.

This clone was seen a few times. This rearrangement joins TRBV6-1 to TRBJ2-7; no clear D. V lost 3 bases, J lost 0 bases, and 15 bases lay in between. Looked up from germline, CDR1 is MNHNS and CDR2 is SASEGT. The CDR3 has 16 residues. For the CDR3, the DNA is TGTGCCAGCAGTGACCCCCGGGTTTATTACTCCTACGAGCAGTACTTC. It specifies CASSDPRVYYSYEQYF.

The rearrangement joins TRBV7-2 to TRBJ2-2, with a tentative D call TRBD1 (5 bases). The V gene lost 5 bases and the J gene lost 5 bases, with 18 bases spanning the gap. The CDR3 covers 16 residues. Germline values: CDR1 SGHTA, CDR2 FQGNSA. The CDR3 nucleotides are TGTGCCAGCAGCCGATCCAGGGCAAGTAAGACCGGGGAGCTGTTTTTT. Amino acids: CASSRSRASKTGELFF.